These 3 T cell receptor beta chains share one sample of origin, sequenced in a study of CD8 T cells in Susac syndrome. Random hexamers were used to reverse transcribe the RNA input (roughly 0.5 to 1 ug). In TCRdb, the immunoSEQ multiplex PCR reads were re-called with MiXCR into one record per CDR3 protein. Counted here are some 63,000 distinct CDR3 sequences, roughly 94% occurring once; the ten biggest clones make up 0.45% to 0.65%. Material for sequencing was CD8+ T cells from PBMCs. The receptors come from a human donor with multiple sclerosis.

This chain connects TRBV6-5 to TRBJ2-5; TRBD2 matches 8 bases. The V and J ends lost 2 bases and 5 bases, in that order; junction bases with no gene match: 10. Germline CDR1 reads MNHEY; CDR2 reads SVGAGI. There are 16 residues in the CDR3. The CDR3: CASSYGSGGPKETQYF. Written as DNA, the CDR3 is TGTGCCAGCAGTTACGGGTCGGGGGGGCCTAAGGAGACCCAGTACTTC.

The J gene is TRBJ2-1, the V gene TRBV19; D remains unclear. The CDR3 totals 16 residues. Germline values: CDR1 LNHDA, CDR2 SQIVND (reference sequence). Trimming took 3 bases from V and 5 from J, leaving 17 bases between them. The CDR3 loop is CASSMASLVYDNEQFF. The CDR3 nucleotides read TGTGCCAGTAGTATGGCCTCCCTCGTTTATGACAATGAGCAGTTCTTC.

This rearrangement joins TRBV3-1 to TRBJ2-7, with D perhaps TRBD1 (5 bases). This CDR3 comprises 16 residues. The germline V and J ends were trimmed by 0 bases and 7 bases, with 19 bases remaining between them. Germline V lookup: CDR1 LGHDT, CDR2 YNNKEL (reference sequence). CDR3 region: CASSQDPQGGVREQYF. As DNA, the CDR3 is TGTGCCAGCAGCCAAGATCCCCAGGGCGGTGTGCGGGAGCAGTACTTC.